This entry concerns a single T cell receptor (beta chain). CDR3 length: 13 amino acids. CDR1 is DFQATT, CDR2 SNEGSKA, per germline (reference sequence). The V and J ends lost 6 bases and 7 bases, in that order; junction bases with no gene match: 12. These data belong to a study of blood T cells in healthy people across ages. For every donor, a draw yielded around 10 milliliters of peripheral blood. A minimum of 7 million PBMCs was isolated per sample. Per sample, extraction of total RNA gave at least 6 micrograms in every case. Primed by a sample-barcoded 5' primer and a J-beta primer mix, a second PCR proceeded for 7 to 11 cycles. TCRdb reprocessed the 5' RACE reads with MiXCR, giving one entry per CDR3 protein. The data contain about 1.4 million distinct CDR3 sequences, approximately 59% of them singletons.

V gene TRBV20-1 combines with J gene TRBJ2-7; 7 bases line up with TRBD1. Sample: blood. This receptor was identified in a man between 18 and 29 years old in good health. Here the CDR3 DNA reads TGCAGTGCCAATCAAGGGACAGCCGAGGAGCAGTACTTC. Protein product: CSANQGTAEEQYF.